These T cell receptor beta chains were read from a single sample in a study of blood T cell repertoires in COVID-19. Assay used: immunoSEQ multiplex PCR; TCRdb lists only in-frame clones, some missing. This table holds about 330,000 clones, around 90% found once. The sample taken for sequencing was peripheral blood. These receptors were obtained from a man aged 18 to 29 who had recovered from COVID-19. Each CDR3 is given with its conserved first and last residue. The D gene is left open where the match is weak. Not all rows give a size; the values are once, few, many and, for expanded clones, a class.

clone size	D gene	V gene	J gene	CDR3 protein	CDR3 DNA
.	TRBD2	TRBV7-8	TRBJ2-2	CASSPFTSDAGELFF	TGTGCCAGCAGCCCCTTTACTAGCGACGCCGGGGAGCTGTTTTTT
.	TRBD2	TRBV24-1	TRBJ2-2	CATSDPQPGLAGGAEELFF	TGTGCCACCAGTGATCCCCAGCCAGGACTAGCGGGAGGAGCCGAGGAGCTGTTTTTT
.	TRBD2	TRBV19	TRBJ2-3	CASSIGGGTDTQYF	TGTGCCAGTAGTATTGGGGGGGGCACAGATACGCAGTATTTT
.	.	TRBV14	TRBJ1-1	CASQALGANTEAFF	TGTGCCAGCCAAGCCCTAGGGGCGAACACTGAAGCTTTCTTT
.	.	TRBV5-1	TRBJ1-3	CASSLGTSSGNTIYF	TGCGCCAGCAGCTTGGGAACCAGCTCTGGAAACACCATATATTTT
.	.	TRBV7-2	TRBJ1-4	CASSSRQDSNEKLFF	TGTGCCAGCAGCTCTAGACAGGACTCTAATGAAAAACTGTTTTTT
once	.	TRBV2	TRBJ2-1	CASRAVRVLDEQFF	TGTGCCAGCAGGGCCGTGAGGGTTCTCGATGAGCAGTTCTTC
.	.	TRBV7-9	TRBJ2-7	CASSPNPGTFYF	TGTGCCAGCAGCCCTAACCCCGGGACATTCTACTTC
.	.	TRBV5-8	TRBJ2-7	CASSYDRPYEQYF	TGTGCCAGCAGTTACGACAGGCCCTACGAGCAGTACTTC
.	TRBD2	TRBV5-4	TRBJ2-1	CASSSGLAANEQFF	TGTGCCAGCAGCTCGGGACTAGCGGCCAATGAGCAGTTCTTC
.	.	TRBV18	TRBJ1-2	CASSPPSSKNYGYTF	TGTGCCAGCTCACCCCCGAGTTCCAAAAACTATGGCTACACCTTC
.	.	TRBV6-5	TRBJ2-7	CASSLEGRPGEQYF	TGTGCCAGCAGTCTGGAGGGGCGCCCCGGCGAGCAGTACTTC
once	TRBD1	TRBV7-7	TRBJ2-3	CASSLGFTGADTQYF	TGTGCTAGCAGCTTGGGCTTTACAGGGGCAGATACGCAGTATTTT
.	.	TRBV4-1	TRBJ2-7	CASNRFHAGPAHYEQYF	TGCGCCAGCAACCGATTCCACGCAGGGCCGGCCCACTACGAGCAGTACTTC
.	.	TRBV7-9	TRBJ1-1	CASNGRDAMNTEAFF	TGTGCCAGCAACGGGCGGGATGCTATGAACACTGAAGCTTTCTTT
.	.	TRBV6-6	TRBJ1-4	CASSYGGAVNEKLFF	TGTGCCAGCAGTTACGGAGGTGCTGTTAATGAAAAACTGTTTTTT
.	TRBD2	TRBV4-3	TRBJ2-7	CASSHQVGGDESYEQYF	TGCGCCAGCAGCCACCAAGTGGGGGGGGACGAGTCCTACGAGCAGTACTTC
.	TRBD1	TRBV5-4	TRBJ1-2	CASSPGTGGAGYGYTF	TGTGCCAGCAGCCCCGGGACAGGGGGCGCAGGCTATGGCTACACCTTC
.	.	TRBV7-9	TRBJ2-2	CASSLEWSVAEVTGELFF	TGTGCCAGCAGCTTAGAATGGTCTGTAGCGGAGGTCACCGGGGAGCTGTTTTTT
.	.	TRBV18	TRBJ1-1	CASSPPSRVGTEAFF	TGTGCCAGCTCACCACCCAGCAGGGTTGGGACTGAAGCTTTCTTT
.	TRBD2	TRBV30	TRBJ2-1	CAWSKAGGPTDEQFF	TGTGCCTGGAGTAAAGCGGGAGGGCCAACGGATGAGCAGTTCTTC
.	.	TRBV5-1	TRBJ2-5	CASSPGAHFQETQYF	TGCGCCAGCAGCCCCGGAGCGCATTTCCAAGAGACCCAGTACTTC
once	.	TRBV18	TRBJ1-1	CASSKGAGNTEAFF	TGTGCCAGCTCAAAAGGGGCCGGGAACACTGAAGCTTTCTTT
.	TRBD1	TRBV6-5	TRBJ2-2	CASRTGDGELFF	TGTGCCAGCAGGACAGGGGACGGGGAGCTGTTTTTT
once	TRBD1	TRBV12-5	TRBJ2-7	CASGLVIHRLDRGIYEQYF	TGTGCTAGTGGTTTGGTAATCCACCGGTTAGACAGGGGGATCTACGAGCAGTACTTC
.	TRBD2	TRBV27	TRBJ2-2	CASSLFGTSGILRKNTGELFF	TGTGCCAGCAGTTTATTTGGGACTAGCGGGATCCTCCGTAAGAACACCGGGGAGCTGTTTTTT
.	.	TRBV19	TRBJ2-5	CASSLGAGTQYF	TGTGCCAGTAGTTTGGGGGCAGGGACCCAGTACTTC
.	TRBD1	TRBV27	TRBJ1-2	CASSVTGAGGYTF	TGTGCCAGCAGCGTAACAGGGGCGGGGGGCTACACCTTC
few	TRBD1	TRBV7-3	TRBJ1-5	CASSLGQAQPQHF	TGTGCCAGCAGCTTGGGACAGGCCCAGCCCCAGCATTTT
.	.	TRBV6-5	TRBJ1-1	CASSSPPGNTEAFF	TGTGCCAGCAGTTCCCCCCCAGGGAACACTGAAGCTTTCTTT
.	.	TRBV13	TRBJ1-1	CASSLGGSTEAFF	TGTGCCAGCAGCTTAGGCGGGTCCACTGAAGCTTTCTTT
.	TRBD1	TRBV19	TRBJ2-5	CASREDRLSETQYF	TGTGCCAGTAGAGAGGACAGGCTCTCGGAGACCCAGTACTTC
.	.	TRBV10-3	TRBJ1-5	CAISESGTGSGNQPQHF	TGTGCCATCAGTGAGTCAGGCACAGGGAGCGGCAATCAGCCCCAGCATTTT
.	.	TRBV3-1/TRBV3-2	TRBJ2-3	CASSQVGSGPDTQYF	TGTGCCAGCAGCCAAGTCGGGAGTGGCCCAGATACGCAGTATTTT
once	TRBD2	TRBV7-7	TRBJ2-5	CASSGAGRETQYF	TGTGCTAGCAGCGGGGCAGGGAGGGAGACCCAGTACTTC
.	.	TRBV11-2	TRBJ1-5	CASSEGVGNQPQHF	TGTGCCAGCAGCGAAGGGGTTGGAAATCAGCCCCAGCATTTT
.	TRBD1	TRBV13	TRBJ1-1	CASSSGQGAGTEAFF	TGTGCCAGCAGCTCCGGACAGGGGGCGGGCACTGAAGCTTTCTTT
.	.	TRBV19	TRBJ1-4	CASSLGEGEKLFF	TGTGCCAGTAGCCTGGGGGAGGGAGAAAAACTGTTTTTT
.	TRBD1	TRBV9	TRBJ2-5	CASSASPQGTQETQYF	TGTGCCAGCAGCGCATCACCACAGGGGACCCAAGAGACCCAGTACTTC
.	.	TRBV5-1	TRBJ1-1	CASSLDMNTEAFF	TGCGCCAGCAGCTTGGACATGAACACTGAAGCTTTCTTT
.	TRBD2	TRBV7-2	TRBJ2-2	CASSWGGTGELFF	TGTGCCAGCAGCTGGGGGGGCACCGGGGAGCTGTTTTTT
.	.	TRBV7-9	TRBJ1-1	CASSLEGRTTEAFF	TGTGCCAGCAGCTTAGAGGGGCGGACCACTGAAGCTTTCTTT
.	.	TRBV7-9	TRBJ1-1	CASSRENTEAFF	TGTGCCAGCAGTCGGGAGAACACTGAAGCTTTCTTT
.	TRBD1	TRBV7-9	TRBJ2-2	CASSLTGTGVTGELFF	TGTGCCAGCAGCTTAACCGGGACAGGGGTGACCGGGGAGCTGTTTTTT
.	.	TRBV10-2	TRBJ1-1	CASSEGARGFF	TGCGCCAGCAGTGAGGGGGCGCGGGGTTTCTTT
.	.	TRBV19	TRBJ2-7	CASSPYGPGYEQYF	TGTGCCAGTAGCCCCTACGGTCCGGGCTACGAGCAGTACTTC
.	.	TRBV20-1	TRBJ1-2	CSASPGLDYGYTF	TGCAGTGCTAGTCCCGGGTTGGACTATGGCTACACCTTC
.	.	TRBV10-3	TRBJ2-2	CAITSQENTGELFF	TGTGCCATCACAAGTCAGGAGAACACCGGGGAGCTGTTTTTT
.	TRBD1	TRBV5-4	TRBJ1-2	CASTAGTGNGYTF	TGTGCCAGCACCGCTGGGACAGGGAATGGCTACACCTTC
.	TRBD2	TRBV5-1	TRBJ2-7	CASSLVAGGTYEQYF	TGCGCCAGCAGCTTGGTGGCGGGAGGGACCTACGAGCAGTACTTC
.	TRBD2	TRBV6-6	TRBJ2-3	CASSYKGLAPDTQYF	TGTGCCAGCAGTTACAAGGGACTAGCACCAGATACGCAGTATTTT
.	.	TRBV3-1/TRBV3-2	TRBJ1-1	CASLNQEMNTEAFF	TGTGCCAGCCTCAATCAGGAAATGAACACTGAAGCTTTCTTT
.	.	TRBV12-5	TRBJ2-5	CASGTPEETQYF	TGTGCTAGTGGCACCCCGGAAGAGACCCAGTACTTC
.	.	TRBV7-9	TRBJ1-2	CASSLETGRGYTF	TGTGCCAGCAGCTTAGAAACAGGGAGAGGCTACACCTTC
.	TRBD1	TRBV4-2	TRBJ2-7	CASSQTGGYEQYF	TGTGCCAGCAGCCAGACAGGGGGCTACGAGCAGTACTTC
.	TRBD1	TRBV10-2	TRBJ2-7	CASSESGQSYEQYF	TGCGCCAGCAGTGAGTCGGGACAGTCCTACGAGCAGTACTTC
.	TRBD2	TRBV19	TRBJ2-1	CASSGLAATSSSYNEQFF	TGTGCCAGTAGTGGACTAGCGGCCACCAGCAGCTCCTACAATGAGCAGTTCTTC
once	TRBD2	TRBV6-5	TRBJ2-5	CAISGREGTQYF	TGTGCCATTTCGGGGCGGGAGGGGACCCAGTACTTC
.	TRBD1	TRBV28	TRBJ1-2	CASGPGTGPYGYTF	TGTGCCAGCGGTCCCGGGACAGGGCCCTATGGCTACACCTTC
once	TRBD2	TRBV12-3/TRBV12-4	TRBJ2-7	CASSKDGRYEQYF	TGTGCCAGCAGTAAAGACGGGAGGTACGAGCAGTACTTC